One and the same sample provided the 10 T cell receptor beta chains below, sequenced in a study of T cells after somatic rescue of genetic block. Data came from immunoSEQ multiplex PCR; TCRdb stores just in-frame clones and leaves some out. The data hold about 14,000 clones, with around 76% observed a single time. Sequencing was done on a sample of peripheral blood mononuclear cells (PBMCs). The receptors come from a boy between 10 and 17 years old.

CDR3 DNA sequence: TGCGCCAGCAGCCTTCTAGCGGGGGCAGTGGGAGAGCAGTACTTC. The encoded protein is CASSLLAGAVGEQYF. The V call is TRBV10-1, the J call TRBJ2-7, with 10 nucleotides matching TRBD2. The germline V gene encodes CDR1 WNHNN and CDR2 SYGVQD (reference sequence). The length of the CDR3 is 15 residues. V lost 6 bases to trimming and J lost 7 bases; unmatched junction nucleotides: 12.

The CDR3 sequence: CASSVWGSFGNTIYF. The CDR3 region has the DNA TGTGCCAGCAGTGTTTGGGGTTCGTTCGGAAACACCATATATTTT. The rearrangement joins TRBV2 to TRBJ1-3, with D unclear. The CDR3 length is 15 residues. Trimming took 4 bases from V and 4 from J, leaving 14 bases between them. Germline V gives CDR1 SNHLY, CDR2 FYNNEI.

This clone was detected only once. The chain recombines TRBV18 with TRBJ2-5; D not resolved. This CDR3 is built from 11 residues. V was pared by 6 bases and J by 5 bases, with 7 bases between. Looked up from germline, CDR1 is KGHSH and CDR2 is LQKENI. CDR3 region: CASSPGETQYF. CDR3 bases: TGTGCCAGCTCCCCCGGCGAGACCCAGTACTTC.

This chain links TRBV30 with TRBJ2-7; D perhaps matches TRBD2 (6 bases). Germline lookup yields CDR1 GTSNPN and CDR2 SVGIG (reference sequence). The V gene lost 3 bases and the J gene lost 1 base, with 10 bases spanning the gap. There are 13 residues in the CDR3. CDR3 sequence: CAWSGRGSYEQYF. DNA for the CDR3: TGTGCCTGGAGCGGGAGAGGGTCCTACGAGCAGTACTTC.

The rearrangement uses TRBV29-1 and TRBJ1-2; D possibly corresponds to TRBD1 (5 bases). Germline CDR1 and CDR2: SQVTM and ANQGSEA. The CDR3 contains 11 residues. V was cut by 1 base and J by 14 bases, with 14 bases left in between. CDR3 sequence (DNA): TGCAGCGTTGAAGTTTATCAGGGCCGGACCTTC. It codes for CSVEVYQGRTF.

The table lists this clone with a few counts. One junction end does not reproduce the germline sequence, and a read error may be involved. The V gene is TRBV6-6, the J gene TRBJ1-5; D remains ambiguous. CDR1 MNHNY and CDR2 SVGAGI come from the germline V gene (reference sequence). The CDR3 is 14 residues long. The CDR3 spells CAISESSSNQPQHF. The CDR3 DNA follows: TGTGCCATCAGTGAGTCCAGTAGCAATCAGCCCCAGCATTTT.

By sample fraction, this clone is medium-sized (0.01 to 0.1%). V usage is TRBV10-3 and J usage is TRBJ2-1, with D perhaps TRBD2 (6 bases). Trimming pared 3 bases from V and 0 bases from J, leaving 15 bases between. CDR1 and CDR2 (germline): ENHRY, SYGVKD. This CDR3 spans 17 amino acids. The CDR3 sequence: CAISEPFSGSSYNEQFF. In DNA form, the CDR3 reads TGTGCCATCAGTGAACCCTTTAGCGGCAGCTCCTACAATGAGCAGTTCTTC.

The CDR3 nucleotides are TGTGCCAGCAGCTTGGCATTGACAGGGGTCTATGGCTACACCTTC. The encoded protein is CASSLALTGVYGYTF. The chain is built from TRBV5-5 and TRBJ1-2; 8 positions agree with TRBD1. Germline V gene sequence: CDR1 SGHKS, CDR2 YYEKEE (reference sequence). The CDR3 covers 15 residues. V gave up 0 bases and J gave up 4 bases; unmatched junction bases: 5.

CDR3 sequence reads: CASSRDRGYEQYF. CDR3 sequence (DNA): TGTGCCAGCAGCCGGGACAGGGGCTACGAGCAGTACTTC. The chain combines TRBV2 with TRBJ2-7; 10 bases fit TRBD1. The CDR3 is made up of 13 amino acids. The germline gives CDR1 SNHLY, CDR2 FYNNEI. The J segment lost 3 bases and the V segment lost 6 bases, leaving 2 bases of the junction unmatched.

This chain joins TRBV7-9 and TRBJ1-1, with 9 bases matching TRBD1. The CDR3 sequence is 16 residues long. Germline V gene sequence: CDR1 SEHNR, CDR2 FQNEAQ (reference sequence). V trimming: 3 bases; J trimming: 2 bases; junction bases outside the gene matches: 7. The DNA for the CDR3 is TGTGCCAGCAGCTTTGGGACAGGGCATATAAACACTGAAGCTTTCTTT. Its protein product is CASSFGTGHINTEAFF.